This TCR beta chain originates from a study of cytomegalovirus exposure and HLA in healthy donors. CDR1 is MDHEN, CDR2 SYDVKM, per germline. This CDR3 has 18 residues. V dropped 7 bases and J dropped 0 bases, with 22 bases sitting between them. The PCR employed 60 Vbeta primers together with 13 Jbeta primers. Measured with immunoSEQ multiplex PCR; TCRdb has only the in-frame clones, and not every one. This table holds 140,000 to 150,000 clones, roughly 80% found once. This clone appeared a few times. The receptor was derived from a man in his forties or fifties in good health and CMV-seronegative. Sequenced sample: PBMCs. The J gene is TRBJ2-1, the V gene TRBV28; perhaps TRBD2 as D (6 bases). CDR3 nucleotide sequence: TGTGCCAGCATTTCCTTAGAAGGCGGGATCAGCTCCTACAATGAGCAGTTCTTC. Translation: CASISLEGGISSYNEQFF.